The rows below give T cell receptor beta chains drawn from one sample of a study of T cells in Graves' hyperthyroidism and ophthalmopathy. One entry per CDR3 protein results from TCRdb running MiXCR on the multiplex PCR reads. The data show 370,000 or so distinct CDR3 sequences, with about 13% seen just once and roughly 20% held by the top ten. The material sequenced was blood. The receptors stem from a man aged 30-40 years with Graves' hyperthyroidism that later progressed to Graves' ophthalmopathy. The CDR3 runs from the conserved cysteine through the conserved F or W. The order of the fields is clone size, J gene, D gene, V gene, CDR3 protein, CDR3 DNA. A D gene is named only where the DNA matches it firmly. Clone size is shown for a subset of rows, as once, few, many or a class of expanded clone.

>once|TRBJ2-5|-|TRBV28
CASSARVGSGPQETQYF
TGTGCCAGCAGTGCCCGGGTGGGTAGCGGACCACAAGAGACCCAGTACTTC
>many|TRBJ2-1|-|TRBV3-1
CASSPRREKILLGEQFF
TGTGCCAGCAGCCCTCGGAGGGAGAAAATTCTCTTAGGGGAGCAGTTCTTC
>-|TRBJ1-5|-|TRBV6-1
CASSERGGRSNQPQHF
TGTGCCAGCAGTGAACGGGGGGGGAGAAGCAATCAGCCCCAGCATTTT
>many|TRBJ2-2|-|TRBV11-2
CASSWDTGELFF
TGTGCCAGCAGCTGGGACACCGGGGAGCTGTTTTTT
>many|TRBJ1-2|TRBD1|TRBV27
CASSHRQGALRGYTF
TGTGCCAGCAGTCATCGACAGGGAGCCCTTCGGGGCTACACCTTC
>many|TRBJ1-1|-|TRBV7-2
CASSLDLRNTEAFF
TGTGCCAGCAGCTTGGACCTTAGGAACACTGAAGCTTTCTTT
>many|TRBJ2-2|-|TRBV18
CASSSGLTGELFF
TGTGCCAGCTCATCTGGACTCACCGGGGAGCTGTTTTTT
>many|TRBJ1-1|-|TRBV12-3/TRBV12-4
CASRPREPNTEAFF
TGTGCCAGCAGGCCCCGGGAGCCGAACACTGAAGCTTTCTTT
>-|TRBJ1-2|-|TRBV18
CASSPQSREARGYTF
TGTGCCAGCTCACCACAAAGCAGGGAGGCGCGAGGCTACACCTTC
>many|TRBJ2-5|TRBD1|TRBV7-9
CASSSNRGGETQYF
TGTGCCAGCAGCTCAAACAGGGGTGGAGAGACCCAGTACTTC
>many|TRBJ2-6|-|TRBV7-2
CASSLALSGANVLTF
TGTGCCAGCAGCTTAGCCCTCTCTGGGGCCAACGTCCTGACTTTC
>many|TRBJ2-1|-|TRBV18
CASSPPLGKDYNEQFF
TGTGCCAGCTCACCCCCTCTGGGGAAGGACTACAATGAGCAGTTCTTC
>few|TRBJ2-1|-|TRBV11-2
CASSLGPWGSSYNEQFF
TGTGCCAGCAGCTTAGGGCCCTGGGGAAGCTCCTACAATGAGCAGTTCTTC
>many|TRBJ1-5|-|TRBV6-1
CASSEGRGGQPQHF
TGTGCCAGCAGTGAAGGCAGGGGCGGGCAGCCCCAGCATTTT
>few|TRBJ1-3|TRBD1|TRBV19
CASHRDRVVLAGNTIYF
TGTGCCAGTCATCGGGACAGGGTGGTTTTAGCTGGAAACACCATATATTTT
>many|TRBJ2-6|-|TRBV27
CASSLSGSGANVLTF
TGTGCCAGCAGTTTATCTGGCTCTGGGGCCAACGTCCTGACTTTC
>few|TRBJ1-5|-|TRBV7-2
CASSQGLNYQPQHF
TGTGCCAGCAGCCAAGGACTGAACTATCAGCCCCAGCATTTT